Listed below are T cell receptor beta chains from one sample, sequenced in a study of CD8 T cells in ankylosing spondylitis. TCRdb processed the 5' RACE reads anew with MiXCR; each CDR3 protein has one entry. The data contain 45,000 or so distinct CDR3 sequences, 9.5% to 11% of them singletons. Specimen: blood, either unsorted or a sorted T cell fraction (not recorded which). Receptors were obtained from a male donor with ankylosing spondylitis or in good health (not recorded which). Both conserved end residues are part of each CDR3. The D gene is left open where the match is weak. Clone size is given for some rows only: seen once, a few or many times, or a class if the clone is expanded.

clone size	V gene	J gene	D gene	CDR3 protein	CDR3 DNA
many	TRBV5-1	TRBJ2-3	-	CASSFAGARDTQYF	TGCGCCAGCAGCTTCGCGGGGGCCCGAGATACGCAGTATTTT
many	TRBV20-1	TRBJ2-3	TRBD2	CSASWFQRGFTDTQYF	TGCAGTGCTAGTTGGTTTCAGCGGGGGTTCACAGATACGCAGTATTTT
many	TRBV12-3/TRBV12-4	TRBJ1-4	-	CASSPRQTNEKLFF	TGTGCCAGCAGTCCTCGACAGACTAATGAAAAACTGTTTTTT
many	TRBV7-2	TRBJ2-7	-	CASSLVHGFYEQYF	TGTGCCAGCAGCTTAGTGCACGGCTTCTACGAGCAGTACTTC
-	TRBV5-5	TRBJ1-3	-	CASSLIRGGDTIYF	TGTGCCAGCAGCTTAATCAGGGGTGGAGACACCATATATTTT
many	TRBV6-5	TRBJ1-1	-	CASSYLVLGGATEAFF	TGTGCCAGCAGTTATCTCGTCCTAGGGGGGGCGACTGAAGCTTTCTTT
many	TRBV6-1	TRBJ1-2	-	CASSLHLDSNYGYTF	TGTGCCAGCAGCCTCCACCTCGACAGCAACTATGGCTACACCTTC
many	TRBV6-5	TRBJ2-7	TRBD2	CASSYVFGTSATYEQYF	TGTGCCAGCAGTTACGTCTTTGGGACTAGCGCAACCTACGAGCAGTACTTC
-	TRBV28	TRBJ2-5	TRBD2	CASMGLTGNQETQYF	TGTGCCAGCATGGGACTAACGGGAAACCAAGAGACCCAGTACTTC
many	TRBV9	TRBJ1-6	-	CASSVEPWTYNSPLHF	TGTGCCAGCAGCGTAGAGCCTTGGACCTATAATTCACCCCTCCACTTT
few	TRBV7-2	TRBJ2-2	TRBD2	CASSSVRRGAGELFF	TGTGCCAGCAGCTCCGTAAGACGGGGGGCCGGGGAGCTGTTTTTT
-	TRBV7-2	TRBJ2-1	-	CASSLEALSYNEQFF	TGTGCCAGCAGCTTAGAGGCATTGTCCTACAATGAGCAGTTCTTC
many	TRBV5-6	TRBJ1-4	-	CASSLGLLNEKLFF	TGTGCCAGCAGCTTGGGGCTGCTTAATGAAAAACTGTTTTTT
many	TRBV9	TRBJ2-7	TRBD2	CASSVASGGHTYEQYF	TGTGCCAGCAGCGTGGCTAGCGGGGGTCATACCTACGAGCAGTACTTC
many	TRBV9	TRBJ2-2	-	CASSATSQGELFF	TGTGCCAGCAGCGCGACTAGTCAGGGGGAGCTGTTTTTT
-	TRBV14	TRBJ2-2	TRBD2	CASSQAIELADYTGELFF	TGTGCCAGCAGCCAAGCGATCGAGCTAGCGGACTACACCGGGGAGCTGTTTTTT
many	TRBV10-3	TRBJ2-5	-	CAISESTVGMTAQETQYF	TGTGCCATCAGTGAGTCGACGGTAGGAATGACAGCCCAAGAGACCCAGTACTTC
few	TRBV5-6	TRBJ2-3	TRBD1	CASSAGTGRATDTQYF	TGTGCCAGCAGCGCGGGGACAGGGAGGGCGACAGATACGCAGTATTTT
many	TRBV3-1	TRBJ2-6	-	CASSPIVSGANVLTF	TGTGCCAGCAGTCCCATAGTTTCTGGGGCCAACGTCCTGACTTTC
many	TRBV7-9	TRBJ1-2	TRBD1	CASSPGQGNYGYTF	TGTGCCAGCAGTCCAGGACAGGGGAACTATGGCTACACCTTC
few	TRBV5-1	TRBJ2-7	TRBD1	CASSLSRGTGDVEQYF	TGCGCCAGCAGCTTGAGTCGCGGGACAGGGGATGTCGAGCAGTACTTC
many	TRBV5-1	TRBJ1-2	TRBD1	CASSLTGTAYGYTF	TGCGCCAGCAGCTTAACCGGGACAGCCTATGGCTACACCTTC
once	TRBV6-1	TRBJ2-7	-	CVSSESWRGEYEQYF	TGTGTCAGCAGTGAAAGTTGGAGGGGGGAATACGAGCAGTACTTC
few	TRBV10-3	TRBJ1-1	-	CAISALSGPNTEAFF	TGTGCCATCAGTGCCCTCTCCGGGCCGAACACTGAAGCTTTCTTT
-	TRBV11-3	TRBJ2-3	-	CANSKRKGFPAEDTQYF	TGTGCCAACAGCAAAAGAAAGGGATTCCCGGCTGAAGATACGCAGTATTTT